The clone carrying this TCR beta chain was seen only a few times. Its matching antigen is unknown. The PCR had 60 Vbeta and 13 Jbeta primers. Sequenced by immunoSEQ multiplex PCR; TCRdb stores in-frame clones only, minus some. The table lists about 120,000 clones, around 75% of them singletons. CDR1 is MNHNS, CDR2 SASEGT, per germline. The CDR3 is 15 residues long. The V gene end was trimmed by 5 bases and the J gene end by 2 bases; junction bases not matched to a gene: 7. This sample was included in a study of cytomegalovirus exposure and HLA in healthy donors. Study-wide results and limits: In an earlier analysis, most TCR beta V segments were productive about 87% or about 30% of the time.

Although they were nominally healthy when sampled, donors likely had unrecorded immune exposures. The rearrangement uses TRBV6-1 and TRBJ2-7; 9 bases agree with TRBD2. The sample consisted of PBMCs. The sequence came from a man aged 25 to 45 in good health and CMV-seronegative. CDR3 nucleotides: TGTGCCAGCAGTCCTCAGCGGGGGGCTACCTACGAGCAGTACTTC. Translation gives CASSPQRGATYEQYF.